A selection of T cell receptor beta chains follows, all from one sample in a study of T cell repertoires in cytomegalovirus infection. Their target antigens are unknown. TCRdb re-derived calls from the reads in MiXCR, one entry per CDR3 protein. This table has about 570,000 distinct CDR3 sequences, almost 40% appearing once. The sample here was cultured PBMCs, taken from culture after CMV antigen stimulation. All receptors come from a human donor in good health (CMV status not recorded). Some clones in this sample may be carry-over from other donors' samples. Both conserved end residues are part of each CDR3. The D gene is left open where the match is weak. Clone sizes are given selectively: once, few, many, or a class where the clone is expanded.

J gene,clone size,D gene,V gene,CDR3 DNA,CDR3 protein
TRBJ2-1,-,TRBD2,TRBV29-1,TGCAGCGTGAAAGGGACTAGCGGGGGGTACAATGAGCAGTTCTTC,CSVKGTSGGYNEQFF
TRBJ1-2,-,TRBD1,TRBV7-6,TGTGCCAGCAGCTTAGCGTACAGGGGACCTAACTATGGCTACACCTTC,CASSLAYRGPNYGYTF
TRBJ1-2,-,TRBD1,TRBV15,TGTGCCACCAGCAGCACCCAGGGGGGCCTCAACTATGGCTACACCTTC,CATSSTQGGLNYGYTF
TRBJ2-7,-,-,TRBV7-2,TGTGCCAGCAGCTTAAGGGCGGGGGCCGAGCAGTACTTC,CASSLRAGAEQYF
TRBJ2-1,-,-,TRBV11-2,TGTGCCAGCAGCTTAGTGAACAGGGTCAATGAGCAGTTCTTC,CASSLVNRVNEQFF
TRBJ2-1,-,TRBD1,TRBV7-2,TGTGCCAGCAGCCTAGACAGGGGCGCCTCGGGTGAGCAGTTCTTC,CASSLDRGASGEQFF
TRBJ2-1,few,-,TRBV11-2,TGTGCCAGCAGCTTAGTCGGAGGCGGGAATCCCTACAATGAGCAGTTCTTC,CASSLVGGGNPYNEQFF
TRBJ2-1,-,TRBD2,TRBV11-1,TGTGCCAGCAGCGCTTTCGGACTAGCGGGGCCCTCCTACAATGAGCAGTTCTTC,CASSAFGLAGPSYNEQFF
TRBJ2-5,-,-,TRBV10-3,TGTGCCATCAGTGAGGGGGAGGAGGAGACCCAGTACTTC,CAISEGEEETQYF
TRBJ2-7,few,TRBD2,TRBV19,TGTGCCAGTAGTATGGGTCAAGCGGGGTCCTACGAGCAGTACTTC,CASSMGQAGSYEQYF
TRBJ2-1,-,-,TRBV29-1,TGCAGCGTCTCGGGGAACGAGAATGAGCAGTTCTTC,CSVSGNENEQFF
TRBJ1-1,-,-,TRBV12-3/TRBV12-4,TGTGCCAGCAGTTTTGGAGGGATGGCTGAAGCTTTCTTT,CASSFGGMAEAFF
TRBJ2-1,many,-,TRBV7-2,TGTGCCAGCAGCTTACAGGGCGATGAGCAGTTCTTC,CASSLQGDEQFF
TRBJ2-3,-,-,TRBV5-1,TGCGCCAGCAAGGGCGGGGAGGTCTGGGGAATCACAGATACGCAGTATTTT,CASKGGEVWGITDTQYF
TRBJ2-5,-,TRBD2,TRBV19,TGTGCCAGTTCTCGGGGACTATACGATAGCGGGAAAGCAGAGACCCAGTACTTC,CASSRGLYDSGKAETQYF
TRBJ2-5,-,-,TRBV12-3/TRBV12-4,TGTGCCAGCAGGGGACAAGAAGAAGAGACCCAGTACTTC,CASRGQEEETQYF
TRBJ2-5,many,-,TRBV7-6,TGTGCCAGCAGCCTCAGGGGGGCAGGGAAGACCCAGTACTTC,CASSLRGAGKTQYF
TRBJ1-2,-,-,TRBV7-2,TGTGCCAGCAGCTTAGGCCCAACAGATAACTATGGCTACACCTTC,CASSLGPTDNYGYTF
TRBJ2-1,-,TRBD1,TRBV7-2,TGTGCCAGCAGCTCGAGACAGGGGAATGAGCAGTTCTTC,CASSSRQGNEQFF
TRBJ1-5,-,TRBD1,TRBV6-6,TGTGCCAGCAGGACCGGGACAGGGGGCAATCAGCCCCAGCATTTT,CASRTGTGGNQPQHF
TRBJ1-4,-,-,TRBV11-2,TGTGCCAGCAGCAGAAGAGGGGGATTAGATGAAAAACTGTTTTTT,CASSRRGGLDEKLFF
TRBJ1-1,many,-,TRBV7-2,TGTGCCAGCAGCTTTGGACTGAACACTGAAGCTTTCTTT,CASSFGLNTEAFF
TRBJ1-3,-,-,TRBV4-3,TGCGCCAGCAGCCAAGAGTCCCCAGGCTCTGGAAACACCATATATTTT,CASSQESPGSGNTIYF
TRBJ2-7,few,-,TRBV7-2,TGTGCCAGCAGGTACCCCGGGGTCGGCGAGCAGTACTTC,CASRYPGVGEQYF
TRBJ2-1,-,TRBD2,TRBV5-4,TGTGCCAGCAGCTTACCTAGCGCGGGAGGGCTCTACAATGAGCAGTTCTTC,CASSLPSAGGLYNEQFF
TRBJ1-2,-,-,TRBV14,TGTGCCAGCAGCCTCCGGACCGATTTTTTCGGCTACACCTTC,CASSLRTDFFGYTF
TRBJ2-1,few,-,TRBV7-6,TGTGCCAGCAGCTTAGTTGGGGCCAGTGGGAATGAGCAGTTCTTC,CASSLVGASGNEQFF
TRBJ1-2,few,-,TRBV19,TGTGCCAGTAGTATAAACAGTCGAGCGGACTATGGCTACACCTTC,CASSINSRADYGYTF
TRBJ1-3,few,-,TRBV7-9,TGTGCCAGCAGCTCGGCTGATTCTCGGGTCACCATATATTTT,CASSSADSRVTIYF